The 28 T cell receptor beta chains reported below all come from one sample, sequenced in a study of blood T cell repertoires in COVID-19. The method was immunoSEQ multiplex PCR; TCRdb's version includes in-frame clones alone and lacks a portion of them. The repertoire holds 130,000 to 150,000 clones, with 79% as singletons. Sequencing input: peripheral blood. The receptors originated from a man in his fifties or sixties with active or convalescent COVID-19.

This chain joins TRBV7-3 and TRBJ2-7, with 7 nucleotides matching TRBD2. Looked up from germline, CDR1 is SGHTA and CDR2 is FQGTGA. The junction had 7 bases not matched to a gene; V was cut back by 5 bases and J by 0 bases. The CDR3 totals 15 residues. This CDR3 is CASSPNGGNSYEQYF. The CDR3 nucleotides are TGTGCCAGCAGCCCCAACGGGGGGAACTCCTACGAGCAGTACTTC.

This clone showed up just a few times. The chain employs TRBV13 and TRBJ1-2; D is perhaps TRBD1 (5 bases). This CDR3 is built from 13 residues. V was pared by 0 bases and J by 7 bases, with 9 bases between. Germline V gene sequence: CDR1 PRHDT, CDR2 FYEKMQ (reference sequence). The chain's CDR3 is CASSLGTGLGYTF. CDR3 nucleotides: TGTGCCAGCAGCTTAGGCACAGGTCTTGGCTACACCTTC.

The chain couples TRBV27 to TRBJ2-5; 11 nucleotides agree with TRBD2. V was clipped by 6 bases and J by 5 bases; unmatched bases: 2. Germline-derived CDR1 and CDR2 are MNHEY and SMNVEV (reference sequence). The CDR3 is 13 amino acids. The CDR3 sequence: CASRLAGVETQYF. DNA of the CDR3: TGTGCCAGCAGACTAGCGGGAGTGGAGACCCAGTACTTC.

The rearrangement joins TRBV5-1 to TRBJ2-5; 7 bases line up with TRBD2. Germline V gives CDR1 SGHRS, CDR2 YFSETQ. With 4 bases clipped from V and 4 bases from J, the junction kept 13 bases outside the gene matches. CDR3 size: 16 residues. CDR3 amino acids: CASSPSSLGGRETQYF. CDR3 sequence (DNA): TGCGCCAGCAGCCCATCATCACTTGGCGGGAGAGAGACCCAGTACTTC.

A single count supports this clone. This sequence joins TRBV5-1 and TRBJ1-1, with D tentatively TRBD1 (6 bases). The ends were cut back, 1 base at V and 8 bases at J, with 15 bases in the middle. CDR3 length: 14 amino acids. Germline CDR1 is SGHRS and CDR2 is YFSETQ. For the CDR3, the DNA is TGCGCCAGCAGCTTGCAACAGGGCTTAGGGGAAGCTTTCTTT. The encoded protein is CASSLQQGLGEAFF. The full variable domain, its missing parts supplied by reference TRBV5-1 and TRBJ1-1, is KAGVTQTPRYLIKTRGQQVTLSCSPISGHRSVSWYQQTPGQGLQFLFEYFSETQRNKGNFPGRFSGRQFSNSRSEMNVSTLELGDSALYLCASSLQQGLGEAFFGQGTRLTVV.

In its sample, this clone was seen once. The chain carries TRBV2 and TRBJ2-1; 7 bases align to TRBD1. V lost 6 bases and J lost 4; bases outside the gene matches: 3. The length of the CDR3 is 13 residues. Germline values: CDR1 SNHLY, CDR2 FYNNEI. DNA of the CDR3: TGTGCCAGCAGAAGGGACAGTTACAATGAGCAGTTCTTC. It yields the protein CASRRDSYNEQFF.

The gene calls are TRBV7-8 and TRBJ2-3; 10 bases are shared with TRBD2. This CDR3 spans 17 amino acids. Germline CDR1 is SGHVS and CDR2 is FQNEAQ. After removal of 0 bases from V and 6 bases from J, the junction contained 9 bases not matched to a gene. CDR3 residues: CASSLAWVAGGLDTQYF. CDR3 nucleotides: TGTGCCAGCAGCTTAGCGTGGGTAGCGGGAGGTCTGGATACGCAGTATTTT.

The genes are TRBV2 and TRBJ2-5, with D perhaps TRBD2 (7 bases). Deletions cut 5 bases from V and 4 bases from J, with 17 bases between. In germline, CDR1 is SNHLY, CDR2 FYNNEI. The CDR3 runs 15 residues. The CDR3 DNA is TGTGCCAGCAGTAGTACAGGGAGGGAGCTAGAGACCCAGTACTTC. Translated: CASSSTGRELETQYF. Based on the CDR3 plus reference TRBV2 and TRBJ2-5, the full variable domain is EPEVTQTPSHQVTQMGQEVILRCVPISNHLYFYWYRQILGQKVEFLVSFYNNEISEKSEIFDDQFSVERPDGSNFTLKIRSTKLEDSAMYFCASSSTGRELETQYFGPGTRLLVL.

This clone has only a few counts. This chain links TRBV30 with TRBJ2-3; 10 bases are shared with TRBD2. This CDR3 is built from 16 residues. V lost 0 bases, J lost 4 bases, and 7 bases stayed unmatched. CDR1 GTSNPN and CDR2 SVGIG come from the germline V gene (reference sequence). Here the CDR3 DNA reads TGTGCCTGGAGTGTGGTCTCTAGCGGGAGAGCAGATACGCAGTATTTT. It specifies CAWSVVSSGRADTQYF. Full variable domain (missing parts from reference TRBV30 and TRBJ2-3): SQTIHQWPATLVQPVGSPLSLECTVEGTSNPNLYWYRQAAGRGLQLLFYSVGIGQISSEVPQNLSASRPQDRQFILSSKKLLLSDSGFYLCAWSVVSSGRADTQYFGPGTRLTVL.

The chain is built from TRBV2 and TRBJ2-3; 10 bases agree with TRBD2. Germline-derived CDR1 and CDR2 are SNHLY and FYNNEI. The CDR3 runs to 15 residues. Losses at the gene ends were 10 bases for V and 0 bases for J; bases not matched to a gene: 7. The CDR3 coding sequence is TGTGCCACCGACGGACTAGCGGCTAGCACAGATACGCAGTATTTT. The encoded protein is CATDGLAASTDTQYF.

The J gene is TRBJ2-6, the V gene TRBV10-3; D is uncertain. The CDR3 has 14 residues. Trimming pared 3 bases from V and 2 bases from J, leaving 5 bases between. Germline V lookup: CDR1 ENHRY, CDR2 SYGVKD. The CDR3 DNA sequence: TGTGCCATCAGTGACCCTCCTGGGGCCAACGTCCTGACTTTC. The encoded protein is CAISDPPGANVLTF.

This clone was detected a few times. The junction does not match germline at one end; this may be a read error. The gene calls are TRBV5-6 and TRBJ2-1; possibly TRBD1 for D (5 bases). Germline V lookup: CDR1 SGHDT, CDR2 YYEEEE. This CDR3 has 14 residues. The DNA for the CDR3 is TGTGCCAGCAGCCCCGACAGCACAGGCCCGGAGTGGATCTTC. This gives the protein CASSPDSTGPEWIF. The full variable domain, completed using reference TRBV5-6 and TRBJ2-1, is DAGVTQSPTHLIKTRGQQVTLRCSPKSGHDTVSWYQQALGQGPQFIFQYYEEEERQRGNFPDRFSGHQFPNYSSELNVNALLLGDSALYLCASSPDSTGPEWIFGPGTRLTVL.

The rearrangement joins TRBV5-6 to TRBJ2-1, with TRBD2 matching over 12 bases. The trim removed 4 bases at V and 5 bases at J, leaving 10 bases unmatched. Germline-derived CDR1 and CDR2 are SGHDT and YYEEEE. The CDR3 spans 17 residues. The CDR3 bases are TGTGCCAGCAGCCCTGACAGGGCTAGCGGGAGGGACAATGAGCAGTTCTTC. Encoded protein: CASSPDRASGRDNEQFF.

The chain recombines TRBV20-1 with TRBJ1-6; TRBD1 might be the D (5 bases). The length of the CDR3 is 11 residues. V lost 8 bases and J 9 bases, leaving 11 bases between the germline ends. The germline CDR1 and CDR2 sequences are DFQATT and SNEGSKA (reference sequence). The CDR3 loop is CSSAGFSPLHF. In DNA form, the CDR3 reads TGCAGTTCCGCAGGGTTTTCACCCCTCCACTTT.

Only a few counts were recorded for this clone. V is TRBV5-6 and J is TRBJ1-2; perhaps TRBD1 as D (5 bases). The CDR3 is 13 residues long. Trimming stripped 0 bases from V and 8 bases from J, with 11 bases between. CDR1 and CDR2 (germline): SGHDT, YYEEEE. CDR3 residues: CASSLVRGGGYTF. The CDR3 DNA sequence: TGTGCCAGCAGCTTGGTTAGGGGCGGAGGCTACACCTTC. The full variable domain, in which reference TRBV5-6 and TRBJ1-2 provide the parts outside the CDR3, is DAGVTQSPTHLIKTRGQQVTLRCSPKSGHDTVSWYQQALGQGPQFIFQYYEEEERQRGNFPDRFSGHQFPNYSSELNVNALLLGDSALYLCASSLVRGGGYTFGSGTRLTVV.

The chain is built from TRBV27 and TRBJ2-1, with D possibly matching TRBD2 (6 bases). This CDR3 region has 17 residues. Germline loops: CDR1 MNHEY, CDR2 SMNVEV (reference sequence). V dropped 6 bases and J dropped 6 bases, with 24 bases sitting between them. The CDR3 is CASRSRGGLLMGNEQFF. The CDR3 coding sequence is TGTGCCAGCAGATCCCGAGGAGGGCTGTTAATGGGCAATGAGCAGTTCTTC.

The table lists this clone with a few counts. The chain couples TRBV5-5 to TRBJ1-2, with no clear D. This CDR3 comprises 12 residues. V lost 4 bases to trimming and J lost 6 bases, with 10 bases between them. Per the germline V gene, CDR1 is SGHKS and CDR2 is YYEKEE (reference sequence). CDR3 bases: TGTGCCAGCAGCCCATACACCGATGGCTACACCTTC. It translates to CASSPYTDGYTF. The entire variable domain, with the rest obtained from reference TRBV5-5 and TRBJ1-2, is as follows: DAGVTQSPTHLIKTRGQQVTLRCSPISGHKSVSWYQQVLGQGPQFIFQYYEKEERGRGNFPDRFSARQFPNYSSELNVNALLLGDSALYLCASSPYTDGYTFGSGTRLTVV.

The table lists this clone with a few counts. V is TRBV7-8 and J is TRBJ1-2; TRBD1 matches at 9 bases. The V segment lost 0 bases and the J segment 8 bases; nucleotides outside the gene matches: 7. Germline V gene data show CDR1 as SGHVS and CDR2 as FQNEAQ. The CDR3 spans 15 residues. The CDR3 sequence is CASSLAGQGLGGYTF. DNA for the CDR3: TGTGCCAGCAGCTTAGCGGGACAGGGATTAGGAGGCTACACCTTC.

This clone occurred once. The chain is built from TRBV5-1 and TRBJ1-1; no firm D call. Trimming left V 0 bases short and J 0 bases short, with 9 bases between. This CDR3 is built from 15 residues. Germline V gives CDR1 SGHRS, CDR2 YFSETQ. This CDR3 reads CASSLVGSMNTEAFF. DNA for the CDR3: TGCGCCAGCAGCTTGGTGGGGAGCATGAACACTGAAGCTTTCTTT.

The chain combines TRBV3-1 (or the pseudogene TRBV3-2) with TRBJ2-2; 10 bases map to TRBD2. V trimming: 3 bases; J trimming: 14 bases; junction bases outside the gene matches: 12. The CDR3 totals 15 residues. CDR1 is LGHDT and CDR2 is YNNKEL in the germline V gene (reference sequence). This CDR3 is CASSHVAGGPPDLFF. In DNA form, the CDR3 reads TGTGCCAGCAGCCACGTAGCGGGAGGCCCACCAGATCTGTTTTTT.

The genes are TRBV11-1 and TRBJ2-1; 7 nucleotides match TRBD1. Germline CDR1 reads SGHAT; CDR2 reads FQDESV (reference sequence). This CDR3 contains 13 residues. Trimming took 5 bases from V and 9 from J; bases not matched to a gene: 7. The CDR3 nucleotides are TGTGCCAGCAGCGTCACAGGGGTCACTGAGCAGTTCTTC. This encodes CASSVTGVTEQFF.

The chain combines TRBV5-3 with TRBJ1-3, with D unresolved. TRBV5-3 is assigned to the ORF class and has an uncertain function. This CDR3 has 15 residues. V lost 4 bases to trimming and J lost 3 bases, with 14 bases between them. CDR3 nucleotide sequence: TGTGCCAGAAGCCCCCTGGGCAGTAATGGAAACACCATATATTTT. It is translated as CARSPLGSNGNTIYF.

V gene TRBV11-2 combines with J gene TRBJ2-7; D not certain. This CDR3 comprises 14 residues. Germline V gives CDR1 SGHAT, CDR2 FQNNGV. V was cut by 0 bases and J by 0 bases, with 6 bases left in between. CDR3 residues: CASSLDASSYEQYF. The CDR3 DNA reads as TGTGCCAGCAGCTTAGATGCTAGCTCCTACGAGCAGTACTTC.

The chain recombines TRBV11-1 with TRBJ1-5; D call uncertain. The CDR3 length is 13 residues. The germline V gene encodes CDR1 SGHAT and CDR2 FQDESV (reference sequence). Trimming removed 5 bases from V and 4 bases from J, with 9 bases in between. The CDR3 region is CASSPDLNQPQHF. CDR3 DNA sequence: TGTGCCAGCAGCCCGGACTTAAATCAGCCCCAGCATTTT.

This clone was seen a handful of times. The chain couples TRBV25-1 to TRBJ1-2; D unresolved. Germline V gene sequence: CDR1 MGHDK, CDR2 SYGVNS. CDR3 length: 15 residues. The V gene lost 2 bases and the J gene lost 4 bases, with 14 bases spanning the gap. The CDR3 loop is CASSEGEGGVYGYTF. The CDR3 DNA follows: TGTGCCAGCAGTGAAGGGGAGGGCGGGGTCTATGGCTACACCTTC.

The rearrangement joins TRBV9 to TRBJ2-1, with 8 bases matching TRBD2. Germline lookup yields CDR1 SGDLS and CDR2 YYNGEE. The V and J ends lost 4 bases and 8 bases, in that order; junction bases with no gene match: 8. This CDR3 region has 14 residues. In nucleotides, the CDR3 is TGTGCCAGCAGCCCCCCGGGAGGGCTCTATGAGCAGTTCTTC. Amino acids: CASSPPGGLYEQFF.

This chain uses TRBV5-6 with TRBJ1-6; possible D gene TRBD1, 5 bases. The CDR3 consists of 15 residues. Deletions cut 2 bases from V and 9 bases from J, with 15 bases between. Germline assignment: CDR1 SGHDT and CDR2 YYEEEE. The CDR3 DNA sequence: TGTGCCAGCAGCTTTTGGGCCTCCGGGGGTTCACCCCTCCACTTT. Protein sequence: CASSFWASGGSPLHF.

The chain uses TRBV6-5 and TRBJ2-7; possible D gene TRBD1, 7 bases. Per the germline V gene, CDR1 is MNHEY and CDR2 is SVGAGI. The CDR3 is made up of 16 amino acids. V dropped 0 bases and J dropped 5 bases, with 17 bases sitting between them. Written as DNA, the CDR3 is TGTGCCAGCAGTTACTCGCGACAGGGAGGATACCACGAGCAGTACTTC. Its protein is CASSYSRQGGYHEQYF.